Following are 21 T cell receptor beta chains from one sample sequenced in a study of T-cell reconstitution after alpha-beta-depleted transplantation in children. As it was prepared, the TCRbeta library received unique molecular identifiers. TCRdb re-derived calls from the PCR reads in MiXCR, one entry per CDR3 protein. This sample carries 150,000 to 250,000 distinct CDR3 sequences, approximately 6.8% of them seen once, and the ten largest clones take around 4.4%. The sequencing used PBMCs, collected before TCRalphabeta/CD19-depleted stem cell transplant. These receptors were taken from a girl less than two years old with combined immunodeficiency, due to receive a stem cell transplant.

At least ten counts were recorded for this clonotype. The chain couples TRBV28 to TRBJ2-7; D not resolved. The CDR3 is made up of 14 amino acids. Trimming stripped 6 bases from V and 4 bases from J, with 16 bases between. Germline CDR1 is MDHEN and CDR2 is SYDVKM. Written as DNA, the CDR3 is TGTGCCAGCAGCCCGGTTGGAAAGGGATACGAGCAGTACTTC. Translating it yields CASSPVGKGYEQYF.

This clonotype was seen ten or more times. Compared with germline, one end of the junction differs, possibly owing to a read error. This chain links TRBV6-2 or TRBV6-3 with TRBJ2-7; 8 bases line up with TRBD2. CDR1 and CDR2 from the germline V gene are MNHEY and SVGEGT. This CDR3 is 11 amino acids long. The CDR3, as DNA: TGCGCAACCGGGAGGGGCGGCGAGCAGTACTTC. It translates to CATGRGGEQYF.

This clonotype was seen many times. The chain combines TRBV7-9 with TRBJ2-1; no clear D. CDR3 size: 16 residues. The germline CDR1 and CDR2 sequences are SEHNR and FQNEAQ (reference sequence). Trimming took 3 bases from V and 0 from J, leaving 12 bases between them. As DNA, the CDR3 is TGTGCCAGCAGCTTTGGTCTGGTTCGCTCCTACAATGAGCAGTTCTTC. Translated: CASSFGLVRSYNEQFF.

This clonotype was found many times. The chain joins TRBV9 to TRBJ2-3; 9 bases map to TRBD1. The CDR3 is 16 residues long. The germline gives CDR1 SGDLS, CDR2 YYNGEE. V was clipped by 3 bases and J by 5 bases; unmatched bases: 10. CDR3 protein: CASSDTGTGFLDTQYF. The DNA of the CDR3 is TGTGCCAGCAGCGACACCGGGACAGGGTTTTTAGATACGCAGTATTTT.

This clonotype was detected many times. The chain uses TRBV6-1 and TRBJ2-3; TRBD2 is a possible D gene (6 bases). This CDR3 is built from 14 residues. Germline CDR1 is MNHNS and CDR2 is SASEGT. The V and J ends lost 6 bases and 0 bases respectively, with 10 bases between them. In nucleotides, the CDR3 is TGTGCCAGCAGAGGGGCGGGGAGCACAGATACGCAGTATTTT. Protein: CASRGAGSTDTQYF.

This clonotype was seen only a few times. V usage is TRBV25-1 and J usage is TRBJ1-2, with a weak D call TRBD1 (5 bases). This CDR3 has 15 amino acids. Germline assignment: CDR1 MGHDK and CDR2 SYGVNS. V was clipped by 0 bases and J by 9 bases, with 17 bases between them. The CDR3 loop reads CASSEYIPGEGSYTF. CDR3 nucleotide sequence: TGTGCCAGCAGTGAATATATTCCGGGGGAAGGCAGCTACACCTTC.

At least ten counts were recorded for this clonotype. The CDR3 region is CASSSITAYNEQFF. CDR3 nucleotides: TGTGCCAGCAGTTCAATTACAGCCTACAATGAGCAGTTCTTC. This sequence joins TRBV27 and TRBJ2-1; D is unresolved. The length of the CDR3 is 14 residues. Germline CDR1 reads MNHEY; CDR2 reads SMNVEV (reference sequence). Trimming took 4 bases from V and 2 from J, leaving 9 bases between them.

This clonotype was seen repeatedly, ten times or more. The rearrangement uses TRBV4-2 and TRBJ2-1, with 10 bases lining up with TRBD2. The CDR3 consists of 18 residues. V was pared by 0 bases and J by 3 bases, with 8 bases of the junction left unmatched. CDR1 is LGHNA, CDR2 YNFKEQ, per germline. This chain's CDR3 is CASSQEVWTSGYYNEQFF. In DNA, the CDR3 is TGTGCCAGCAGCCAAGAGGTGTGGACTAGCGGATACTACAATGAGCAGTTCTTC.

This clonotype came up many times. V gene TRBV7-3 combines with J gene TRBJ2-7; 7 nucleotides match TRBD2. V gave up 6 bases and J gave up 1 base; unmatched junction bases: 6. The germline gives CDR1 SGHTA, CDR2 FQGTGA. CDR3 size: 14 residues. The CDR3 DNA reads TGTGCCAGCAGTTGGGGGGGAGAATCCTACGAGCAGTACTTC. It yields the protein CASSWGGESYEQYF.

This clonotype has at least ten counts. The CDR3 bases are TGTGCCAGCAGCTCTCCCTTGATCGGGAGGAAGGGTTCGCTCGGGGAGCAGTACTTC. Its translation is CASSSPLIGRKGSLGEQYF. The V and J genes are TRBV11-2 and TRBJ2-7; 7 bases line up with TRBD2. There are 19 residues in the CDR3. V trimming: 4 bases; J trimming: 7 bases; junction bases outside the gene matches: 25. The germline gives CDR1 SGHAT, CDR2 FQNNGV.

This clonotype was seen only a few times. The chain combines TRBV20-1 with TRBJ2-7; 8 bases align to TRBD2. V dropped 3 bases and J dropped 2; count of bases not matched to a gene: 3. Germline CDR1 reads DFQATT; CDR2 reads SNEGSKA (reference sequence). There are 13 residues in the CDR3. Here the CDR3 DNA reads TGCAGTGCTAGCGGGGGGGGAGCCTACGAGCAGTACTTC. It translates to CSASGGGAYEQYF.

This clonotype was observed many times. The V call is TRBV20-1, the J call TRBJ2-3; 8 positions match TRBD2. With V trimmed by 6 bases and J by 7 bases, 15 bases remained unmatched. The CDR3 runs 15 residues. The germline gives CDR1 DFQATT, CDR2 SNEGSKA (reference sequence). The CDR3 protein is CSADRLAQERNTQYF. The CDR3 nucleotides are TGCAGTGCGGACAGACTAGCGCAAGAGAGAAATACGCAGTATTTT.

In its sample, this clonotype was seen many times. CDR3 region: CASSWVFGGTSTDTQYF. The CDR3 DNA is TGTGCCAGCAGTTGGGTGTTCGGGGGAACTAGCACAGATACGCAGTATTTT. The chain combines TRBV12-3 or TRBV12-4 with TRBJ2-3; tentatively, D is TRBD2 (6 bases). The CDR3 is 17 amino acids. V lost 4 bases to trimming and J lost 0 bases, with 17 bases between them.

This clonotype was counted at least ten times. The chain joins TRBV10-3 to TRBJ1-5; D call uncertain. The CDR3 totals 15 residues. Germline V gene lookup returns CDR1 ENHRY and CDR2 SYGVKD. Trimming pared 0 bases from V and 5 bases from J, leaving 11 bases between. The CDR3 DNA follows: TGTGCCATCAGTGAGTCCCTCGGGTTAGATCAGCCCCAGCATTTT. Translated, it gives CAISESLGLDQPQHF.

At least ten counts were recorded for this clonotype. The gene calls are TRBV15 and TRBJ2-1, with D perhaps assigned TRBD1 or TRBD2 (5 bases each). In germline, CDR1 is LNHNV, CDR2 YYDKDF (reference sequence). Trimming took off 0 bases at V and 5 bases at J, with 20 bases between the two ends. CDR3 size: 18 residues. The CDR3 reads CATSRDASGTPMNNEQFF. Written as DNA, the CDR3 is TGTGCCACCAGCAGAGACGCATCCGGGACCCCAATGAACAATGAGCAGTTCTTC.

This clonotype appeared many times. V usage is TRBV7-8 and J usage is TRBJ2-4, with 9 bases matching TRBD1. This CDR3 comprises 20 residues. Looked up from germline, CDR1 is SGHVS and CDR2 is FQNEAQ. V was clipped by 2 bases and J by 0 bases; unmatched bases: 14. The DNA of the CDR3 is TGTGCCAGCAGCTTAAATTCCCCCAGGACAGGGGACATAGCCAAAAACATTCAGTACTTC. It yields the protein CASSLNSPRTGDIAKNIQYF.

This clonotype came up many times. The chain carries TRBV4-1 and TRBJ2-7, with D unresolved. Trimming shortened V by 0 bases and J by 10 bases, and 10 bases separated the two germline ends. The CDR3 has 12 residues. Germline CDR1 is MGHRA and CDR2 is YSYEKL. The CDR3 region is CASSQDMVAQYF. The CDR3 DNA is TGCGCCAGCAGCCAAGACATGGTCGCTCAGTACTTC.

In this sample, this clonotype turned up many times. J is TRBJ1-2 and V is TRBV20-1; no definite D call. This CDR3 is 12 amino acids long. CDR1 is DFQATT, CDR2 SNEGSKA, per germline (reference sequence). Trimming pared 4 bases from V and 4 bases from J, leaving 10 bases between. The CDR3 sequence is CSAKGVAYGYTF. The CDR3 DNA sequence: TGCAGTGCTAAGGGTGTCGCCTATGGCTACACCTTC.

This clonotype has just a few counts. The J gene is TRBJ2-5, the V gene TRBV5-1, with D possibly TRBD2 on 5 matching bases. There are 15 residues in the CDR3. V was cut by 0 bases and J by 4 bases, with 13 bases left in between. CDR1 and CDR2 (germline): SGHRS, YFSETQ. CDR3 residues: CASSLGPEGRETQYF. For the CDR3, the DNA is TGCGCCAGCAGCTTGGGTCCTGAGGGTCGAGAGACCCAGTACTTC. The full variable domain, its missing parts supplied by reference TRBV5-1 and TRBJ2-5, is KAGVTQTPRYLIKTRGQQVTLSCSPISGHRSVSWYQQTPGQGLQFLFEYFSETQRNKGNFPGRFSGRQFSNSRSEMNVSTLELGDSALYLCASSLGPEGRETQYFGPGTRLLVL.

This clonotype has a count of ten or more. This chain connects TRBV6-5 to TRBJ1-5; possible D gene TRBD1, 6 bases. The germline V gene encodes CDR1 MNHEY and CDR2 SVGAGI. The CDR3 covers 14 residues. The V gene lost 3 bases and the J gene lost 6 bases, with 12 bases spanning the gap. This chain's CDR3 is CASSYGQGSQPQHF. For the CDR3, the DNA is TGTGCCAGCAGTTATGGCCAGGGGAGTCAGCCCCAGCATTTT.

The table lists this clonotype with many counts. CDR3 DNA sequence: TGTGCCAGCAGCTTGCTAGCGGGAGAAGGGGGCACCGGGGAGCTGTTTTTT. Its protein is CASSLLAGEGGTGELFF. This rearrangement joins TRBV7-2 to TRBJ2-2; the match to TRBD2 covers 10 bases. The V gene's germline CDR1 is SGHTA and CDR2 FQGNSA. There are 17 residues in the CDR3. The J segment lost 4 bases and the V segment lost 3 bases, leaving 8 bases of the junction unmatched.